What follows are 2 T cell receptor beta chains derived from one specimen sequenced in a study of T cell clonotyping in hematopoietic cell transplantation. Using immunoSEQ multiplex PCR, the repertoire was profiled, and TCRdb retains in-frame clones only, with some absent. Of 40,000 to 55,000 clones in the sample, about 93% were seen once. Sequencing was carried out using peripheral blood mononuclear cells. The source is a woman aged 45 to 65 in good health. Some clones in this sample may be carry-over from other donors' samples.

The CDR3 DNA follows: TGTGCCAGCAGCTTAGGGACACACCAAGAGACCCAGTACTTC. Translation gives CASSLGTHQETQYF. J is TRBJ2-5 and V is TRBV7-2, with D maybe TRBD1 (5 bases). CDR1 and CDR2 from the germline V gene are SGHTA and FQGNSA. Trimming left V 1 base short and J 0 bases short, with 6 bases between. This CDR3 has 14 residues.

The CDR3 reads CAISGLAGGPDTQYF. The CDR3 coding sequence is TGTGCCATCAGTGGGCTAGCGGGGGGCCCAGATACGCAGTATTTT. The chain uses TRBV10-3 and TRBJ2-3, with 11 bases matching TRBD2. Germline V gene sequence: CDR1 ENHRY, CDR2 SYGVKD. CDR3 length equals 15 residues. J gave up 4 bases and V 4 bases, and 4 bases lay outside the gene matches.